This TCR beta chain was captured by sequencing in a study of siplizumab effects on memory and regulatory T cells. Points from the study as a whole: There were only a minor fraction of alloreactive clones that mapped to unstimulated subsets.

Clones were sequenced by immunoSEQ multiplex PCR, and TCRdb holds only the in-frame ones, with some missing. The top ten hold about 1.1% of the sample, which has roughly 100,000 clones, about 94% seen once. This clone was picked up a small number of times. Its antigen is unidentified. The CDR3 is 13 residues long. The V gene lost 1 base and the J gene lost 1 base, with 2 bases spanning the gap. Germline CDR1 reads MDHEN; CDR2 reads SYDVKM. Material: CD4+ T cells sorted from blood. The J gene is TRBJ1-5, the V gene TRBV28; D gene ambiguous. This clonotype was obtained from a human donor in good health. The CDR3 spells CASSLYSNQPQHF. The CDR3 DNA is TGTGCCAGCAGTTTATACAGCAATCAGCCCCAGCATTTT.